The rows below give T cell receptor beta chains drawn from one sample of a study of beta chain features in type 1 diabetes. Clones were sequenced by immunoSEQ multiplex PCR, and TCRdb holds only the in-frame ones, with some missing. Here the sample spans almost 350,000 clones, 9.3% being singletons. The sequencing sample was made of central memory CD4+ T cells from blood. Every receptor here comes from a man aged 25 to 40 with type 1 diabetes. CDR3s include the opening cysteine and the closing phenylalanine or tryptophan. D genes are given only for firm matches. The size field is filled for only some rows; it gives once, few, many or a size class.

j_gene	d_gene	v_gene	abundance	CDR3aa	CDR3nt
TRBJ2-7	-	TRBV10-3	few	CAISESGNEQYF	TGTGCCATCAGTGAGTCTGGGAACGAGCAGTACTTC
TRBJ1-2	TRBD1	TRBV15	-	CATSKGGQGTVGGYTF	TGTGCCACCAGCAAGGGGGGACAGGGTACGGTAGGTGGCTACACCTTC
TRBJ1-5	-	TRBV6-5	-	CAISESLGNQPQHF	TGTGCCATCAGTGAGTCATTGGGCAATCAGCCCCAGCATTTT
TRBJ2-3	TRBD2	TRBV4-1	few	CASSQEMASGRSSTDTQYF	TGCGCCAGCAGCCAAGAAATGGCTAGCGGGCGGTCTAGCACAGATACGCAGTATTTT
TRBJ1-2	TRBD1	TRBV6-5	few	CASSSGTAGGYTF	TGTGCCAGCAGCTCTGGGACAGCGGGAGGCTACACCTTC
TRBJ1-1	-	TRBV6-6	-	CASSYPADTEAFF	TGTGCCAGCAGTTACCCCGCAGACACTGAAGCTTTCTTT
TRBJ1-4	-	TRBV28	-	CASSLGEKLFF	TGTGCCAGCAGTTTAGGTGAAAAACTGTTTTTT
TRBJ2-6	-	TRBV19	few	CASSIEGGTGANVLTF	TGTGCCAGTAGTATTGAGGGAGGAACTGGGGCCAACGTCCTGACTTTC
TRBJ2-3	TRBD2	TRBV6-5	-	CASRLAGGITDTQYF	TGTGCCAGCAGACTAGCGGGGGGCATCACAGATACGCAGTATTTT
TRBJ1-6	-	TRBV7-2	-	CASSLEGASLNSPLHF	TGTGCCAGCAGCTTAGAGGGCGCAAGCTTGAATTCACCCCTCCACTTT
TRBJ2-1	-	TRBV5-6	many	CASSLGLQTYNEQFF	TGTGCCAGCAGCTTGGGACTTCAAACCTACAATGAGCAGTTCTTC
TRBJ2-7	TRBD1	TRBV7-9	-	CASSRDRGLYEQYF	TGTGCCAGCAGCCGCGACAGGGGGCTCTACGAGCAGTACTTC
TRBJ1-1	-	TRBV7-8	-	CASSLERQYTEAFF	TGTGCCAGCAGCTTAGAAAGACAGTACACTGAAGCTTTCTTT
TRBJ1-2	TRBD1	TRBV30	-	CAWSQGANYGYTF	TGTGCCTGGAGCCAGGGGGCCAATTATGGCTACACCTTC
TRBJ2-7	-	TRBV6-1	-	CASRAHQGRIYEQYF	TGTGCCAGCAGGGCACATCAGGGGCGAATCTACGAGCAGTACTTC
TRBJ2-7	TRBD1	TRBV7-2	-	CASSFMTGVQYF	TGTGCCAGCAGCTTCATGACAGGGGTGCAGTACTTC
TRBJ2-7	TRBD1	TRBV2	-	CASRTTGGAYEQYF	TGTGCCAGCAGAACAACAGGGGGCGCTTACGAGCAGTACTTC
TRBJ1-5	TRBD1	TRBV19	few	CASTDRGMQPQHF	TGTGCCAGTACGGACAGGGGGATGCAGCCCCAGCATTTT
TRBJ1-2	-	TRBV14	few	CASSQDLGYGYTF	TGTGCCAGCAGCCAAGATCTCGGTTATGGCTACACCTTC
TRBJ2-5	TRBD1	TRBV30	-	CAWSSGGQGWETQYF	TGTGCCTGGAGTAGTGGGGGACAGGGTTGGGAGACCCAGTACTTC
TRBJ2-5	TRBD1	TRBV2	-	CASSLGQGRGQTQYF	TGTGCCAGCAGCCTCGGACAGGGGAGAGGCCAGACCCAGTACTTC
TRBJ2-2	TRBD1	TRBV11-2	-	CASSLQGATGELFF	TGTGCCAGCAGCTTACAGGGGGCCACCGGGGAGCTGTTTTTT
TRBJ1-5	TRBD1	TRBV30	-	CAWSRTGGNQPQHF	TGTGCCTGGAGCCGGACAGGGGGCAATCAGCCCCAGCATTTT
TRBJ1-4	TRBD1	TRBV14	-	CASSQGTGVGEKLFF	TGTGCCAGCAGCCAAGGGACAGGAGTCGGTGAAAAACTGTTTTTT
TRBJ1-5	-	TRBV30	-	CDLGPRGQPQHF	TGTGACTTAGGCCCAAGGGGTCAGCCCCAGCATTTT
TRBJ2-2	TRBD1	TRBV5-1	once	CASSFGRDSNTGELFF	TGCGCCAGCAGCTTCGGTCGGGACAGTAACACCGGGGAGCTGTTTTTT
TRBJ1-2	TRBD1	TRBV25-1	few	CASSLDRAGYGYTF	TGTGCCAGCAGTCTGGACAGGGCAGGCTATGGCTACACCTTC
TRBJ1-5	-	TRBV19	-	CASSIAVVGNQPQHF	TGTGCCAGTAGTATCGCGGTGGTAGGCAATCAGCCCCAGCATTTT
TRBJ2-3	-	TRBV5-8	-	CASRSGTHSTDTQYF	TGTGCCAGCAGGTCCGGGACGCATAGCACAGATACGCAGTATTTT
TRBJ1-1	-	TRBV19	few	CASSIPGQNTEAFF	TGTGCCAGTAGTATCCCGGGGCAGAACACTGAAGCTTTCTTT
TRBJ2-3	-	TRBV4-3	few	CASSPQGPTSTDTQYF	TGCGCCAGCAGCCCGCAGGGGCCGACTAGCACAGATACGCAGTATTTT
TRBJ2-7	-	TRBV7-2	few	CASSLAPGQLAEQYF	TGTGCCAGCAGCTTAGCCCCCGGGCAGCTAGCCGAGCAGTACTTC
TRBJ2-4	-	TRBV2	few	CASSGGGFGTFQYF	TGTGCCAGCAGTGGTGGTGGATTTGGAACATTTCAGTACTTC
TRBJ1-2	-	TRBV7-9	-	CASRLGRDGEYYGYTF	TGTGCCAGCAGATTAGGACGGGACGGCGAATACTATGGCTACACCTTC